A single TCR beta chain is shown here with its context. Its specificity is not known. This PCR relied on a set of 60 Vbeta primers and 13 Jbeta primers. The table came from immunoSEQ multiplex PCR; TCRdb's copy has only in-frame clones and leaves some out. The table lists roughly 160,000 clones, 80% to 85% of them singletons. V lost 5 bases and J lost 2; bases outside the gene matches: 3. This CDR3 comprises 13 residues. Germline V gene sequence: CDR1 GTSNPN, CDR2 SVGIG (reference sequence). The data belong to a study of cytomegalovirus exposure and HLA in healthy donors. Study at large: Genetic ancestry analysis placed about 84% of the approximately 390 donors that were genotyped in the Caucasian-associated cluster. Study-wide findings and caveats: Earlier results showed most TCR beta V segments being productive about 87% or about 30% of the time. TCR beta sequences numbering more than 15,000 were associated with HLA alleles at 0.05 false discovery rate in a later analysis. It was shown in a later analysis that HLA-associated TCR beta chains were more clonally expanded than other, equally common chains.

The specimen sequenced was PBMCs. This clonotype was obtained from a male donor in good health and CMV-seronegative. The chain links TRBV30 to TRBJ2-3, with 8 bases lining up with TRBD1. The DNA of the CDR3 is TGTGCCTGGGGGACAGGCTCCACAGATACGCAGTATTTT. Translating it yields CAWGTGSTDTQYF.